The entry below describes one T cell receptor beta chain. From germline, CDR1 is MRHNA and CDR2 SNTAGT. Trimming stripped 2 bases from V and 10 bases from J, with 10 bases between. The CDR3 totals 12 residues. TCRdb passed the RT-PCR reads through MiXCR, listing each CDR3 protein once. The sample contains about 570,000 distinct CDR3 sequences, about 11% of which appear only once. These data come from a study of response to subunit inactivated influenza vaccine. This same sample was also taken into another study, of T cells expressing NK-cell markers. That investigation notes: Scientists made TCR beta cDNA using 5'RACE template switching with UMIs. Among the eight sequenced donors, seven tested HCMV-seropositive and one tested seronegative. NKG2C+ dominant clonotypes from 5 to 7 donors made up about 1.0-7.5% of CD8+ T cells.

This material consisted of PBMCs from blood, taken on the day of vaccination. The receptor was isolated from a man aged 50 to 60 who received an inactivated influenza vaccine. V usage is TRBV6-4 and J usage is TRBJ2-3; perhaps TRBD2 as D (5 bases). The CDR3 is CASSDTTSAQYF. For the CDR3, the DNA is TGTGCCAGCAGTGACACCACTAGTGCGCAGTATTTT.